This TCR beta chain was obtained from a study of tumor and adjacent non-tumor tissue in lung cancer. The wider study: Patients were aged roughly 31 to 76, nine to eleven men and about 5 women, stage I to III.

CDR3 length: 14 residues. Germline V gene sequence: CDR1 SGHAT, CDR2 FQDESV (reference sequence). Three rounds of nested PCR, following a modified ARM-PCR protocol, produced the TCRbeta library. Using its own MiXCR run on the multiplex PCR reads, TCRdb lists one record per CDR3 protein. This table holds about 100,000 distinct CDR3 sequences, around three fifths found once. No cell sorting was done before RNA was extracted from the tissue. More than 3 cm separated this lung sample from the edge of the tumor. In the case of this clonotype: One end of the junction is discordant with germline, which a read error may explain.

This receptor was taken from a man younger than 40 with non-small cell lung cancer. The rearrangement joins TRBV11-1 to TRBJ2-7; TRBD1 matches 9 bases. The sequencing input was distant non-tumor lung tissue. The CDR3, as DNA: TGTGCCAGCAACCTTACAGGGGGCAACTACGAGCAGTATTTC. Translated, it gives CASNLTGGNYEQYF.